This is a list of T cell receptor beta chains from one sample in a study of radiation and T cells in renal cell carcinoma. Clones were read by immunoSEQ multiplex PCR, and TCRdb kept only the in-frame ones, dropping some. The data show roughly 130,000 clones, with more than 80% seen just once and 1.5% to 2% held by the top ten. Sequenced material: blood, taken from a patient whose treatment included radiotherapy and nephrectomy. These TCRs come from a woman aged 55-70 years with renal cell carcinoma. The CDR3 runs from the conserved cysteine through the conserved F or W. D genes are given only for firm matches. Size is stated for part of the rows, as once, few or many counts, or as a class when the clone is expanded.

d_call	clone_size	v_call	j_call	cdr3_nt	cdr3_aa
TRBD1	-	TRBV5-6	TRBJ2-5	TGTGCCAGCAGCTTGGGGACAGGGGAGACCCAGTACTTC	CASSLGTGETQYF
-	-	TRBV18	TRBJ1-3	TGTGCCAGCTCCGGGTCCCCAGGAAACACCATATATTTT	CASSGSPGNTIYF
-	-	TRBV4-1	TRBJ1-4	TGCGCCAGCAGCCAAGGAATCGGGGAGCTGAAAAAACTGTTTTTT	CASSQGIGELKKLFF
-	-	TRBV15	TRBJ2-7	TGTGCCACCAGCCTGGTCCGGGGGAGCTCCTACGAGCAGTACTTC	CATSLVRGSSYEQYF
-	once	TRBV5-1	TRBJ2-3	TGCGCCAGCAGCTTGGCCCCCCCGACAGATACGCAGTATTTT	CASSLAPPTDTQYF
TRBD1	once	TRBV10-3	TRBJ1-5	TGTGCCATAGGACAGGGACAAACACTAAATAATAATCAGCCCCAGCATTTT	CAIGQGQTLNNNQPQHF
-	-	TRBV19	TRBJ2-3	TGTGCCAGTAGGTCGGGGGCAAGTACGCAGTATTTT	CASRSGASTQYF
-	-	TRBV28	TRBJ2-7	TGTGCCAGCAGACTACAGGGTCCTGGATACGAGCAGTACTTC	CASRLQGPGYEQYF
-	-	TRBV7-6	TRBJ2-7	TGTGCCAGCAGCTCACCCACCTACGAGCAGTACTTC	CASSSPTYEQYF
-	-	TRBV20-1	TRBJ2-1	TGCAGTGCCTCTAGCCCAAGTGAGCAGTTCTTC	CSASSPSEQFF
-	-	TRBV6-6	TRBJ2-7	TGTGCCAGCAGCTCCGCGGACAAATACGAGCAGTACTTC	CASSSADKYEQYF
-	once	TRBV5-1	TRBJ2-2	TGCGCCAGCAGCGCGCGGGGGACAGAAATGAACACCGGGGAGCTGTTTTTT	CASSARGTEMNTGELFF
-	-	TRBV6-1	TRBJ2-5	TGTGCCAGCAGTGATGGGACTCCACGGGCAGGGGAGACCCAGTACTTC	CASSDGTPRAGETQYF
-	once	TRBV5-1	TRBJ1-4	TGCGCCAGCAGCTTGAGCCCACAGGGCCGCAACGAAAAACTGTTTTTT	CASSLSPQGRNEKLFF
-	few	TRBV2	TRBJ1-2	TGTGCCAGCAGTATTAACTCCAGGGATGGCTACACCTTC	CASSINSRDGYTF
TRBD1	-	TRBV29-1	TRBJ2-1	TGCAGCGTTGAAGAGGCGACAACAGGGGCTTACAATGAGCAGTTCTTC	CSVEEATTGAYNEQFF
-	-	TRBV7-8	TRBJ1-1	TGTGCCAGCAGCCCATCCGGAGGGGACACTGAAGCTTTCTTT	CASSPSGGDTEAFF
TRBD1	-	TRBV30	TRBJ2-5	TGTGCCTCCAGGACAGGGGGCATAGAGACCCAGTACTTC	CASRTGGIETQYF
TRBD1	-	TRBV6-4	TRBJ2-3	TGTGCCACCTCCCCAGGGACAGGGTGGACAGATACGCAGTATTTT	CATSPGTGWTDTQYF
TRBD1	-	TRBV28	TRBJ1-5	TGTGCCAGCAGTCCCAGCGCCCCGACAGGGGGATATCAGCCCCAGCATTTT	CASSPSAPTGGYQPQHF
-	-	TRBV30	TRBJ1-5	TGTGCCTGGAGTTCCAATCTCCGGGACCCCCGGCATTTT	CAWSSNLRDPRHF
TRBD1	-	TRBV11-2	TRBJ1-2	TGTGCCAGCAGCTTATATTGGGACAGTCGAGGCTACACCTTC	CASSLYWDSRGYTF
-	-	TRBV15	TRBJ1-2	TGTGCCACCAGCCCCCGCGGGACGGTTAACTATGGCTACACCTTC	CATSPRGTVNYGYTF
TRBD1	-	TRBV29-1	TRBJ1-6	TGCAGCGTCTTGGACAGGGAGGGATCACCCCTCCACTTT	CSVLDREGSPLHF
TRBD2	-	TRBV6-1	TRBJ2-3	TGTGCCAGCCGACTAGCGGGGATAGATACGCAGTATTTT	CASRLAGIDTQYF
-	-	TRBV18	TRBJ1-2	TGTGCCAGCTCAGGAAACATTGTAGAGGGCTACACCTTC	CASSGNIVEGYTF
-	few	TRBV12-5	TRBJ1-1	TGTGCTAGTGCCTACGGGTGGGCCACTGAAGCTTTCTTT	CASAYGWATEAFF
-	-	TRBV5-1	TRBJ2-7	TGCGCCAGCAGCTTGTCCCGCCACGAGCAGTACTTC	CASSLSRHEQYF
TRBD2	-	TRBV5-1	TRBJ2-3	TGCGCCAGCAGCTCAGCTACGGGACTACCGACAGATACGCAGTATTTT	CASSSATGLPTDTQYF
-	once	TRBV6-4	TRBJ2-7	TGTGCCAGCAGTGACTCGATGGATGAGCAGTACTTC	CASSDSMDEQYF
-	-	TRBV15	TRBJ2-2	TGTGCCACCAGCAGAGATCTAGCGCCCGGGGAGCTGTTTTTT	CATSRDLAPGELFF
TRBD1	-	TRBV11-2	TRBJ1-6	TGTGCCAGCAGCTTAGATCAGGGGGCGAGGTCACCCCTCCACTTT	CASSLDQGARSPLHF
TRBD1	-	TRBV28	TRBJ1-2	TGTGCCAGCAGTTTAAGGACAGGGTTCTATGGCTACACCTTC	CASSLRTGFYGYTF
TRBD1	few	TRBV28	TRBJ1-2	TGTGCCAGCAGTCGGACAGGGGGTGGTAGCTACACCTTC	CASSRTGGGSYTF
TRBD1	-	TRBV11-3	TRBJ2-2	TGTGCCAGCACCTTGGGGACAGGGAACACCGGGGAGCTGTTTTTT	CASTLGTGNTGELFF
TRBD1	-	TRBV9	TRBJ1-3	TGTGCCAGCAGCGAGACAGGGCTATCCTCTGGAAACACCATATATTTT	CASSETGLSSGNTIYF
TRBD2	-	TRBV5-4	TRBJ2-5	TGTGCCAGCAGCTTGGACCAACGGGGGGGCCAAGAGACCCAGTACTTC	CASSLDQRGGQETQYF
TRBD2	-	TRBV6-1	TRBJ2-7	TGTGCCAGCAGTGGGGAGGGGAGGTACGAGCAGTACTTC	CASSGEGRYEQYF
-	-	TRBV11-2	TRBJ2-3	TGTGCCAGCAGCTTAATGGGGGGGCCTGGAGATACGCAGTATTTT	CASSLMGGPGDTQYF
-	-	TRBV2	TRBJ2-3	TGTGCCAGCTTGGAAGGGCAGACAGATACGCAGTATTTT	CASLEGQTDTQYF
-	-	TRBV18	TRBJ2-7	TGTGCCAGCTCACCCTCAGGATACGGGTCCTACGAGCAGTACTTC	CASSPSGYGSYEQYF
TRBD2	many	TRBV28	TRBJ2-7	TGTGCCAGCAGTCCAAGCTACCCTGAGACTAGCAAAGGGTACGAGCAGTACTTC	CASSPSYPETSKGYEQYF
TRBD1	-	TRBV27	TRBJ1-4	TGTGCCAGCAGAAGGGGACAGGGGGCGGAAAAACTGTTTTTT	CASRRGQGAEKLFF
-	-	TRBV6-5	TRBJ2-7	TGTGCCAGCAGGTTACGACGGGACACCTACGAGCAGTACTTC	CASRLRRDTYEQYF
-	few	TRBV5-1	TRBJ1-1	TGCGCCACCTCAGAGGAGTCCTTGAACACTGAAGCTTTCTTT	CATSEESLNTEAFF
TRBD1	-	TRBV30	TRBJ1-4	TGTGCCTGGAGTTCCGGACAGGGGGAAGAAAAACTGTTTTTT	CAWSSGQGEEKLFF
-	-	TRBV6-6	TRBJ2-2	TGTGCCAGCGGGGGGGACAGTAACACCGGGGAGCTGTTTTTT	CASGGDSNTGELFF
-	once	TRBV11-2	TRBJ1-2	TGTGCCAGCAGCCGAGGAGGGGGGCCCTCTACTAACTATGGCTACACCTTC	CASSRGGGPSTNYGYTF
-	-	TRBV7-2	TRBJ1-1	TGTGCCAGCAGCGGAGCGCTGGGGGTGGACACTGAAGCTTTCTTT	CASSGALGVDTEAFF
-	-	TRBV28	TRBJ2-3	TGTGCCATCGGGGGTAGCACAGATACGCAGTATTTT	CAIGGSTDTQYF
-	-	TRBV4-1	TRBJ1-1	TGCGCCAGCAGCCAAGTAACAGGTGGGGCAGGGACTGAAGCTTTCTTT	CASSQVTGGAGTEAFF
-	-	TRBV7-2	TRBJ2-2	TGTGCCAGCAGCTCTAGGAACCACCCCGGGGAGCTGTTTTTT	CASSSRNHPGELFF
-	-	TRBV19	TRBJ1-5	TGTGCCAGTAGTATTGTACAGAATCAGCCCCAGCATTTT	CASSIVQNQPQHF
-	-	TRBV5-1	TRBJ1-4	TGCGCCAGCAGCTTGGGGGGCCGGACGGATGAAAAACTGTTTTTT	CASSLGGRTDEKLFF
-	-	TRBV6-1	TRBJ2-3	TGTGCCAGCAGCTCTCTGACGGTTAGCACAGATACGCAGTATTTT	CASSSLTVSTDTQYF